The entry below describes one TCR beta chain. The antigen is not known. V was cut by 0 bases and J by 6 bases, with 13 bases left in between. Germline V gene sequence: CDR1 SGHDT, CDR2 YYEEEE. This CDR3 spans 14 amino acids. These data belong to a study of blood T cells in healthy people across ages. Points from the study as a whole: Age advanced and TCR beta diversity per million T cells fell, roughly linearly.

Next came a second PCR, run for about 6 to 12 cycles, which used a sample-barcoded 5' primer along with a J-beta primer mix. TCRdb redid the calling of the 5' RACE reads with MiXCR, one entry per CDR3 protein. The sample includes 1.5 million to 1.8 million distinct CDR3 sequences, 40% to 45% of them seen just once. Material for sequencing was blood. The source of this sequence is a woman between 18 and 30 years old in good health. This chain joins TRBV5-6 and TRBJ2-7, with D tentatively TRBD1 (6 bases). The CDR3 spells CASSLGEQGFEQYF. CDR3 DNA: TGTGCCAGCAGCTTGGGGGAACAGGGTTTCGAGCAGTACTTC.